The clone carrying this T cell receptor (beta chain) occurred many times. This entry comes from a study of neurological immune-mediated disorders. The V gene's germline CDR1 is LGHNA and CDR2 YNFKEQ. Germline trimming cut 1 base from V and 8 bases from J; bases unmatched to any gene: 8. The length of the CDR3 is 16 residues. TCRdb passed the 5' RACE reads through MiXCR, listing each CDR3 protein once. In the table there are about 17,000 distinct CDR3 sequences, 3% to 3.5% of which are singletons. The receptor was isolated from a woman aged 40 to 55 in good health. Sequenced material: CD8+ T cells from blood. V usage is TRBV4-2 and J usage is TRBJ2-1, with TRBD2 matching over 10 bases. CDR3 residues: CASSQGGTSGNHEQFF. The CDR3 DNA reads TGTGCCAGCAGCCAAGGCGGCACTAGCGGGAACCATGAGCAGTTCTTC.